The next 13 T cell receptor beta chains were all read from a single sample in a study of blood T cell repertoires in COVID-19. The table came from immunoSEQ multiplex PCR; TCRdb's copy has only in-frame clones and leaves some out. The sample lists about 370,000 clones; roughly 90% were seen once. The sequencing input was peripheral blood. All receptors derive from a woman aged 30 to 39 with COVID-19, enrolled during active disease.

CDR3 amino acids: CASSLGLAGVGDTQYF. In DNA form, the CDR3 reads TGTGCCAGCAGCTTAGGACTAGCGGGGGTTGGAGATACGCAGTATTTT. The gene calls are TRBV7-9 and TRBJ2-3; 12 positions match TRBD2. Germline CDR1 reads SEHNR; CDR2 reads FQNEAQ (reference sequence). The V and J ends lost 1 base and 5 bases, in that order; junction bases with no gene match: 4. This CDR3 has 16 amino acids. The complete variable domain, with remaining parts taken from reference TRBV7-9 and TRBJ2-3, reads DTGVSQNPRHKITKRGQNVTFRCDPISEHNRLYWYRQTLGQGPEFLTYFQNEAQLEKSRLLSDRFSAERPKGSFSTLEIQRTEQGDSAMYLCASSLGLAGVGDTQYFGPGTRLTVL.

CDR3 in amino acids: CASSSPYKGANYGYTF. The CDR3 nucleotides read TGTGCCAGCAGCTCCCCCTACAAGGGGGCGAACTATGGCTACACCTTC. V and J are TRBV9 and TRBJ1-2; 7 bases are a match to TRBD1. The CDR3 runs to 16 residues. The germline V gene encodes CDR1 SGDLS and CDR2 YYNGEE. Unmatched junction bases numbered 11, after V lost 4 bases and J lost 2 bases.

This clone has a single count. The rearrangement joins TRBV7-2 to TRBJ2-7; D is possibly TRBD1 (6 bases). The V gene's germline CDR1 is SGHTA and CDR2 FQGNSA. V shed 3 bases and J shed 9 bases, with 9 bases lying between them. This CDR3 contains 11 residues. CDR3: CASSFRQAQYV. CDR3 sequence (DNA): TGTGCCAGCAGCTTCAGACAGGCGCAGTACGTC.

V is TRBV5-1 and J is TRBJ1-1, with D possibly TRBD1 on 6 matching bases. Trimming cost V 3 bases and J 9 bases, with 12 bases left between them. CDR3 length: 12 residues. CDR1 SGHRS and CDR2 YFSETQ come from the germline V gene. The CDR3 protein is CASSYDRTQAFF. The CDR3 bases are TGCGCCAGCAGCTACGACAGGACCCAAGCTTTCTTT.

The genes are TRBV12-3 or TRBV12-4 and TRBJ1-1; D call uncertain. With 2 bases removed from V and 6 bases from J, the gap between germline ends came to 7 bases. The CDR3 contains 12 residues. CDR3 coding DNA: TGTGCCAGCAGTTTATCTCGCGCTGAAGCTTTCTTT. Translated, it gives CASSLSRAEAFF.

The CDR3 is CASSKNGQGANEKLFF. The CDR3 region has the DNA TGTGCCAGCTCCAAAAACGGACAGGGGGCTAATGAAAAACTGTTTTTT. J is TRBJ1-4 and V is TRBV18; 10 bases agree with TRBD1. V lost 6 bases and J lost 3; bases outside the gene matches: 7. Germline V gives CDR1 KGHSH, CDR2 LQKENI. The CDR3 loop spans 16 amino acids.

The rearrangement links TRBV5-1 to TRBJ1-1; 8 positions agree with TRBD1. Germline lookup yields CDR1 SGHRS and CDR2 YFSETQ. The trim removed 4 bases at V and 0 bases at J, leaving 11 bases unmatched. The CDR3 has 17 residues. CDR3 sequence (DNA): TGCGCCAGCAGCAGCCGACAGGGGAATTCCATGAACACTGAAGCTTTCTTT. Residues: CASSSRQGNSMNTEAFF.

V is TRBV5-1 and J is TRBJ1-2; 9 bases align to TRBD1. The germline CDR1 and CDR2 sequences are SGHRS and YFSETQ. With V trimmed by 4 bases and J by 4 bases, 5 bases remained unmatched. The CDR3 runs 14 residues. The CDR3 coding sequence is TGCGCCAGCAGCGGGGACAGGGAAGTCTATGGCTACACCTTC. Translation gives CASSGDREVYGYTF.

The CDR3 reads CASSLEVLAGGPTKNIQYF. CDR3 in DNA: TGTGCCAGCAGCTTAGAAGTTCTAGCGGGAGGGCCAACCAAAAACATTCAGTACTTC. The chain combines TRBV7-2 with TRBJ2-4; 12 bases are a match to TRBD2. Germline trimming cut 1 base from V and 2 bases from J; bases unmatched to any gene: 9. Germline assignment: CDR1 SGHTA and CDR2 FQGNSA. The CDR3 loop spans 19 amino acids.

The rearrangement links TRBV19 to TRBJ1-5, with D hard to call. The CDR3 has 13 residues. CDR1 and CDR2 from the germline V gene are LNHDA and SQIVND (reference sequence). V was clipped by 6 bases and J by 5 bases, with 11 bases between them. The DNA for the CDR3 is TGTGCCAGTAGCCTAAACAGAGATCAGCCCCAGCATTTT. The encoded protein is CASSLNRDQPQHF.

This chain connects TRBV5-1 to TRBJ1-2; 8 nucleotides line up with TRBD1. The V gene's germline CDR1 is SGHRS and CDR2 YFSETQ. The length of the CDR3 is 16 residues. V was pared by 2 bases and J by 1 base, with 7 bases of the junction left unmatched. The CDR3 nucleotides read TGCGCCAGCAGCTTCGGCAGGGGGCCTGGTAACTATGGCTACACCTTC. It is translated as CASSFGRGPGNYGYTF. Supplemented by reference TRBV5-1 and TRBJ1-2, the full variable domain reads KAGVTQTPRYLIKTRGQQVTLSCSPISGHRSVSWYQQTPGQGLQFLFEYFSETQRNKGNFPGRFSGRQFSNSRSEMNVSTLELGDSALYLCASSFGRGPGNYGYTFGSGTRLTVV.

The chain is built from TRBV29-1 and TRBJ2-1; D is possibly TRBD2 (6 bases). Trimming took off 4 bases at V and 0 bases at J, with 7 bases between the two ends. Germline-derived CDR1 and CDR2 are SQVTM and ANQGSEA. The CDR3 length is 13 residues. The CDR3 region has the DNA TGCAGCGTTGCGGGAGCCTCCTACAATGAGCAGTTCTTC. Translating it yields CSVAGASYNEQFF.

The chain uses TRBV7-9 and TRBJ1-1; the match to TRBD1 covers 7 bases. This CDR3 comprises 15 residues. V trimming: 0 bases; J trimming: 3 bases; junction bases outside the gene matches: 4. Germline lookup yields CDR1 SEHNR and CDR2 FQNEAQ (reference sequence). The CDR3 spells CASSLARQGDTEAFF. DNA of the CDR3: TGTGCCAGCAGCTTAGCGCGGCAGGGGGACACTGAAGCTTTCTTT.